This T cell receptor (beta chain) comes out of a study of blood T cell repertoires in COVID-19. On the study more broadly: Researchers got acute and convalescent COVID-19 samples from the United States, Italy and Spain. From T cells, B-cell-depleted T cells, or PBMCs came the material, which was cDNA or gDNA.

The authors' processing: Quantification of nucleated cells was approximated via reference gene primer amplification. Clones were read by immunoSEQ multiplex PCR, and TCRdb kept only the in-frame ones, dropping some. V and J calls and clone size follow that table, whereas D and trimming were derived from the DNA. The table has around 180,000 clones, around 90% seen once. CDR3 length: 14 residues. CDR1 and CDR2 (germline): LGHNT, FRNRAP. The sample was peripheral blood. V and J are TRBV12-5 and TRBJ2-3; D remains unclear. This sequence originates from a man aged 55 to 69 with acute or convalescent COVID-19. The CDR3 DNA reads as TGTGCCTCTTATTGGGCTACTAGCACAGATACGCAGTATTTT. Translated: CASYWATSTDTQYF.